This T cell receptor beta chain derives from a study of blood T cell repertoires in COVID-19. V dropped 6 bases and J dropped 1; count of bases not matched to a gene: 5. The CDR3 length is 15 residues. Germline V gene lookup returns CDR1 KGHSH and CDR2 LQKENI. The table came from immunoSEQ multiplex PCR; TCRdb's copy has only in-frame clones and leaves some out. Of roughly 200,000 clones in the sample, approximately 84% were seen once. This TCR came from a man aged 45-60 years with active or convalescent COVID-19. V usage is TRBV18 and J usage is TRBJ1-5; 8 bases are a match to TRBD1. Input material: peripheral blood. The CDR3 loop reads CASSRGQESNQPQHF. In DNA, the CDR3 is TGTGCCAGCTCCCGGGGACAGGAGAGCAATCAGCCCCAGCATTTT.